This is a list of T cell receptor beta chains from one sample in a study of T cell clusters in autoimmune cytopenias. TCRdb re-called the multiplex PCR reads; one entry per CDR3 protein, DNA not given. The sample spans around 8,000 distinct CDR3 sequences; the ten largest clones claim 4.5% to 6%. The specimen sequenced was peripheral blood. The receptors derive from a human donor with an autoimmune cytopenia or autoimmune hepatitis (not recorded which). Both conserved end residues are part of each CDR3. The order of the fields is clone size, V gene, J gene, CDR3 protein. The size entry is marked missing in some rows and otherwise reads once, few, many or a size class.

clone_size: -
v_call: TRBV10-3
j_call: TRBJ2-5
cdr3_aa: CAISAEGGFGETQYF

clone_size: -
v_call: TRBV20-1
j_call: TRBJ2-1
cdr3_aa: CSARTPWGTATSSYNEQFF

clone_size: -
v_call: TRBV18
j_call: TRBJ2-1
cdr3_aa: CASSPFGGSSYNEQFF

clone_size: medium-sized
v_call: TRBV29-1
j_call: TRBJ2-1
cdr3_aa: CSVEQGASYNEQFF

clone_size: medium-sized
v_call: TRBV10-3
j_call: TRBJ1-2
cdr3_aa: CAISDYSDYGYTF

clone_size: medium-sized
v_call: TRBV20-1
j_call: TRBJ1-2
cdr3_aa: CSARVPRVYGYTF

clone_size: -
v_call: TRBV30
j_call: TRBJ2-5
cdr3_aa: CAWSAGTKETQYF

clone_size: -
v_call: TRBV6-5
j_call: TRBJ2-3
cdr3_aa: CASYAGQSSRGVTDTQYF

clone_size: -
v_call: TRBV4-3
j_call: TRBJ1-2
cdr3_aa: CASSQTIGQGANYGYTF

clone_size: -
v_call: TRBV6-4
j_call: TRBJ2-1
cdr3_aa: CASSDRATGGEQFF

clone_size: -
v_call: TRBV5-4
j_call: TRBJ2-3
cdr3_aa: CASSYGSSSTDTQYF

clone_size: medium-sized
v_call: TRBV6-2/TRBV6-3
j_call: TRBJ1-5
cdr3_aa: CASNLESNQPQHF

clone_size: -
v_call: TRBV24-1
j_call: TRBJ2-5
cdr3_aa: CATSDFSRPGGTQYF

clone_size: -
v_call: TRBV11-2
j_call: TRBJ2-7
cdr3_aa: CASSLWEAGAYEQYF

clone_size: -
v_call: TRBV18
j_call: TRBJ2-7
cdr3_aa: CASSRAGGDYEQYF

clone_size: -
v_call: TRBV28
j_call: TRBJ2-7
cdr3_aa: CASSFPNEGAWTQYF

clone_size: -
v_call: TRBV5-6
j_call: TRBJ2-1
cdr3_aa: CASSLETAKRWYNEQFF

clone_size: -
v_call: TRBV7-3
j_call: TRBJ2-1
cdr3_aa: CASSLGGDRGRDEQFF

clone_size: medium-sized
v_call: TRBV19
j_call: TRBJ1-2
cdr3_aa: CASSIYRNGYTF

clone_size: -
v_call: TRBV12-3/TRBV12-4
j_call: TRBJ2-1
cdr3_aa: CASSDNLRPGLLTEDEQFF

clone_size: -
v_call: TRBV20-1
j_call: TRBJ1-2
cdr3_aa: CSARGGFYGYTF

clone_size: -
v_call: TRBV12-3/TRBV12-4
j_call: TRBJ1-2
cdr3_aa: CASSPGHVYGYTF

clone_size: -
v_call: TRBV5-1
j_call: TRBJ1-1
cdr3_aa: CASSLVPGGEAFF

clone_size: -
v_call: TRBV19
j_call: TRBJ2-3
cdr3_aa: CASSIRQGSDTQYF

clone_size: -
v_call: TRBV20-1
j_call: TRBJ1-1
cdr3_aa: CSAGGQGFTEAFF

clone_size: -
v_call: TRBV4-3
j_call: TRBJ2-3
cdr3_aa: CASSSVGTDTQYF

clone_size: medium-sized
v_call: TRBV28
j_call: TRBJ1-2
cdr3_aa: CASSPMGRYGYTF

clone_size: -
v_call: TRBV29-1
j_call: TRBJ1-4
cdr3_aa: CSVPRTGAGEKLFF

clone_size: medium-sized
v_call: TRBV30
j_call: TRBJ1-2
cdr3_aa: CAWTGDGNFYGYTF

clone_size: -
v_call: TRBV19
j_call: TRBJ2-3
cdr3_aa: CASSTPGLAGVARQYF

clone_size: -
v_call: TRBV27
j_call: TRBJ2-3
cdr3_aa: CASSFIGLAGGVDTQYF

clone_size: -
v_call: TRBV20-1
j_call: TRBJ1-4
cdr3_aa: CSATYQWEKLFF

clone_size: -
v_call: TRBV7-2
j_call: TRBJ2-3
cdr3_aa: CASSLGDRIDTQYF

clone_size: -
v_call: TRBV5-1
j_call: TRBJ2-3
cdr3_aa: CASSLGDRVADTQYF

clone_size: -
v_call: TRBV19
j_call: TRBJ2-3
cdr3_aa: CASSIGNTGLGRTDTQYF

clone_size: medium-sized
v_call: TRBV7-6
j_call: TRBJ1-6
cdr3_aa: CASSLGAYNSPLHF

clone_size: -
v_call: TRBV18
j_call: TRBJ2-2
cdr3_aa: CASSPTAGVRTGELFF

clone_size: -
v_call: TRBV7-2
j_call: TRBJ1-5
cdr3_aa: CASSLYGRGRNQPQHF

clone_size: -
v_call: TRBV9
j_call: TRBJ2-3
cdr3_aa: CASSGTSGRAVGRDTQYF

clone_size: medium-sized
v_call: TRBV15
j_call: TRBJ1-4
cdr3_aa: CATSRDPESVFNEKLFF

clone_size: -
v_call: TRBV12-3/TRBV12-4
j_call: TRBJ2-2
cdr3_aa: CASSAGLAGGEQYFGPGTGELFF

clone_size: -
v_call: TRBV19
j_call: TRBJ2-1
cdr3_aa: CASSSTGVRTSGYNEQFF

clone_size: -
v_call: TRBV9
j_call: TRBJ1-1
cdr3_aa: CASSAWGGQNTEAFF

clone_size: -
v_call: TRBV4-3
j_call: TRBJ2-7
cdr3_aa: CASSHSAGTASEQYF

clone_size: -
v_call: TRBV20-1
j_call: TRBJ2-3
cdr3_aa: CSASTGDTDTQYF

clone_size: medium-sized
v_call: TRBV6-5
j_call: TRBJ1-6
cdr3_aa: CASSRGQGLNSPLHF

clone_size: -
v_call: TRBV10-3
j_call: TRBJ2-5
cdr3_aa: CAISGGLAGAGQETQYF

clone_size: medium-sized
v_call: TRBV11-2
j_call: TRBJ2-7
cdr3_aa: CASSLYRGPLYEQYF

clone_size: -
v_call: TRBV29-1
j_call: TRBJ1-2
cdr3_aa: CSVARTGGAIHGYTF

clone_size: -
v_call: TRBV9
j_call: TRBJ2-2
cdr3_aa: CASSSRGDFTGELFF

clone_size: medium-sized
v_call: TRBV20-1
j_call: TRBJ2-7
cdr3_aa: CSAPPHSGTGGYEQYF

clone_size: -
v_call: TRBV19
j_call: TRBJ2-5
cdr3_aa: CASSGGAGEETQYF

clone_size: medium-sized
v_call: TRBV7-9
j_call: TRBJ1-2
cdr3_aa: CASSPGTAANYGYTF

clone_size: -
v_call: TRBV28
j_call: TRBJ2-7
cdr3_aa: CASSQPGLVTYEQYF

clone_size: medium-sized
v_call: TRBV11-1
j_call: TRBJ1-4
cdr3_aa: CASSPEQGRGEKLFF